This T cell receptor (beta chain) was observed in a study of control samples from healthy donors and cancer patients. The method was immunoSEQ multiplex PCR; TCRdb's version includes in-frame clones alone and lacks a portion of them. The sample holds 150,000 to 200,000 clones, just over 90% seen once. This TCR was sampled from a man aged 25-45 years in good health. The sequencing sample was made of blood.

The CDR3 reads CASSQADFGPYEQYF. The CDR3 coding sequence is TGTGCCAGCAGCCAGGCCGACTTTGGCCCCTACGAGCAGTACTTC. This rearrangement joins TRBV3-1 (or the pseudogene TRBV3-2) to TRBJ2-7; no definite D call. Germline CDR1 LGHDT, CDR2 YNNKEL (reference sequence). This CDR3 contains 15 residues. V dropped 3 bases and J dropped 2 bases, with 14 bases sitting between them.